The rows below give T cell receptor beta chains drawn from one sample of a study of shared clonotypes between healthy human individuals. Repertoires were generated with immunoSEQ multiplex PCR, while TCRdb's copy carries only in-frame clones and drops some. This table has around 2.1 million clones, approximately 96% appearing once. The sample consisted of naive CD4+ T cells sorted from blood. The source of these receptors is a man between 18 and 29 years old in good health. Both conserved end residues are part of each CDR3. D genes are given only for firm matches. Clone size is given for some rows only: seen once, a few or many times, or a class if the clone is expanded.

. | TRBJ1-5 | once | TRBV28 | CASSLPQGNQPQHF | TGTGCCAGCAGCCTCCCGCAGGGCAATCAGCCCCAGCATTTT
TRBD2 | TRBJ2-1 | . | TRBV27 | CASMSGSKYNEQFF | TGTGCCAGCATGAGCGGGAGTAAATACAATGAGCAGTTCTTC
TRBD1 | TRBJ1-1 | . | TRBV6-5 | CASTGRNTEAFF | TGTGCATCGACAGGGAGGAACACTGAAGCTTTCTTT
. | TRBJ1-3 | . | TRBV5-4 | CASSFQGGNTIYF | TGTGCCAGCAGCTTCCAGGGAGGAAACACCATATATTTT
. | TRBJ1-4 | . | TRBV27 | CASSATGGRTNEKLFF | TGTGCCAGCAGTGCGACAGGAGGAAGAACTAATGAAAAACTGTTTTTT
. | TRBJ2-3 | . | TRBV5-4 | CASTLKSGKGTDTQYF | TGTGCCAGCACCCTCAAATCGGGGAAGGGAACAGATACGCAGTATTTT
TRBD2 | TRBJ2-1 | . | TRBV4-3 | CASSQDVAGGAYNEQFF | TGCGCCAGCAGCCAAGACGTAGCGGGAGGAGCCTACAATGAGCAGTTCTTC
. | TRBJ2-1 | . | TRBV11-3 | CASKPEGSDNEQFF | TGTGCCAGCAAACCGGAGGGGTCCGACAATGAGCAGTTCTTC
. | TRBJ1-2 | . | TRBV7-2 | CASSPGNYGYTF | TGTGCCAGCAGTCCGGGGAACTATGGCTACACCTTC
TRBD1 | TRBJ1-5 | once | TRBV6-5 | CASNRGTPGGQPQHF | TGTGCCAGCAACAGGGGGACACCCGGAGGTCAGCCCCAGCATTTT
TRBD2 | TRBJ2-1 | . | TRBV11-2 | CASSLGGLAGGWNEQFF | TGTGCCAGCAGCTTAGGAGGACTAGCGGGAGGGTGGAATGAGCAGTTCTTC
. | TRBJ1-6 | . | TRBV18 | CASSPSGYYSPLHF | TGTGCCAGCTCACCATCAGGGTATTATTCACCCCTCCACTTT
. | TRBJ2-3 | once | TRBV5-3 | CARSNNKQRGDDTDTQYF | TGTGCCAGAAGCAACAACAAACAGAGGGGGGACGACACAGATACGCAGTATTTT
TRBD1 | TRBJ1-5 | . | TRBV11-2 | CASSEQGANQPQHF | TGTGCCAGCAGCGAACAGGGGGCCAATCAGCCCCAGCATTTT
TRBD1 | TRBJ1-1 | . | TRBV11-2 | CASSLSDLRGTEAFF | TGTGCCAGCAGCTTGAGTGACCTCAGGGGGACTGAAGCTTTCTTT
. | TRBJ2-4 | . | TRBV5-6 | CASSLAGVANIQYF | TGTGCCAGCAGCTTGGCGGGTGTTGCAAACATTCAGTACTTC